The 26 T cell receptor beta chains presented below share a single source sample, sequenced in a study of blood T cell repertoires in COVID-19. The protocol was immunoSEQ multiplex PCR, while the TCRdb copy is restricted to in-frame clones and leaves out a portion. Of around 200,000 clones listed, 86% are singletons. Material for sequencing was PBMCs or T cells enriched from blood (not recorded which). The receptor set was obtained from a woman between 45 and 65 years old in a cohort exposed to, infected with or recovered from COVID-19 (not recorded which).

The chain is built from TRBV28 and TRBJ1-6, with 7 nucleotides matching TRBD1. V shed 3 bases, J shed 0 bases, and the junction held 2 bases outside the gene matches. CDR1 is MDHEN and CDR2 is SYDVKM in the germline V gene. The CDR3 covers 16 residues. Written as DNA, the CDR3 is TGTGCCAGCAGTTTGACAGGGCCCTCCTATAATTCACCCCTCCACTTT. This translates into CASSLTGPSYNSPLHF.

The CDR3 region is CSGAVQETQYF. DNA for the CDR3: TGCAGTGGGGCTGTGCAAGAGACCCAGTACTTC. The chain combines TRBV20-1 with TRBJ2-5; no clear D gene. CDR3 length: 11 amino acids. Germline lookup yields CDR1 DFQATT and CDR2 SNEGSKA (reference sequence). V was clipped by 7 bases and J by 2 bases, with 8 bases between them.

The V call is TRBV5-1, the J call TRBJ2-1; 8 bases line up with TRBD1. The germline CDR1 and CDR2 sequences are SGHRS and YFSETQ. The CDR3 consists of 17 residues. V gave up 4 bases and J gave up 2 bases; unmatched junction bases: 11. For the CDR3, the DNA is TGCGCCAGCAGCGGAACCGACAGGGGATTAGCCTACAATGAGCAGTTCTTC. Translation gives CASSGTDRGLAYNEQFF.

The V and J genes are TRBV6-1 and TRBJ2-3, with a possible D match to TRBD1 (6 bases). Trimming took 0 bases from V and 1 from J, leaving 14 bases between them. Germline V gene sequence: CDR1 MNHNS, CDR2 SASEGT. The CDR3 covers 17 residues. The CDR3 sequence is CASSEAQGSGRTDTQYF. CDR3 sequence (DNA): TGTGCCAGCAGTGAAGCTCAGGGGTCCGGACGCACAGATACGCAGTATTTT.

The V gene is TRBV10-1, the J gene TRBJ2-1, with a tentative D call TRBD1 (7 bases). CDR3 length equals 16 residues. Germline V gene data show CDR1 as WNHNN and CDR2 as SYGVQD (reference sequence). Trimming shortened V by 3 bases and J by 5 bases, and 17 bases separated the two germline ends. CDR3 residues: CASSDRRDRIHNEQFF. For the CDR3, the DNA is TGCGCCAGCAGTGATCGGCGGGACAGAATTCACAATGAGCAGTTCTTC.

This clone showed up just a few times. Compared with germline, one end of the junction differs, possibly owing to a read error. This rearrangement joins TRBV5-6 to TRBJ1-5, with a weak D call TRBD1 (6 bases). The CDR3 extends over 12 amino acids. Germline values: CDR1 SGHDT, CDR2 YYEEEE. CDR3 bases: TGTGCCAGCAGCTCCCGTTGGGGGCCCCGGCATTTT. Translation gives CASSSRWGPRHF. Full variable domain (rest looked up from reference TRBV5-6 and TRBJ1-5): DAGVTQSPTHLIKTRGQQVTLRCSPKSGHDTVSWYQQALGQGPQFIFQYYEEEERQRGNFPDRFSGHQFPNYSSELNVNALLLGDSALYLCASSSRWGPRHFGDGTRLSIL.

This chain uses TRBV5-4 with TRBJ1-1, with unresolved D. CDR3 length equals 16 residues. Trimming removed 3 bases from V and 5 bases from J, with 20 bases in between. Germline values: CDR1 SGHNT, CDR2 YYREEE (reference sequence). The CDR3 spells CASSSGGLFRGTEAFF. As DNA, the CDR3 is TGTGCCAGCAGCTCCGGTGGGCTGTTTCGCGGGACTGAAGCTTTCTTT.

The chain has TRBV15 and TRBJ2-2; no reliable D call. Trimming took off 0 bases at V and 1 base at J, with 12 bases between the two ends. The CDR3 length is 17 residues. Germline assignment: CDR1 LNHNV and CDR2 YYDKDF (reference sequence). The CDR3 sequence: CATSRDTADRNTGELFF. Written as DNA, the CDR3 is TGTGCCACCAGCAGAGATACTGCGGATAGGAACACCGGGGAGCTGTTTTTT.

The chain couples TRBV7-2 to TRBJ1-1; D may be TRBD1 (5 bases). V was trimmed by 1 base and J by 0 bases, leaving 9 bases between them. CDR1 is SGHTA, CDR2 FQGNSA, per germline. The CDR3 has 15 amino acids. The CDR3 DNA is TGTGCCAGCAGCTTAGTACGGGGGATGAACACTGAAGCTTTCTTT. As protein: CASSLVRGMNTEAFF.

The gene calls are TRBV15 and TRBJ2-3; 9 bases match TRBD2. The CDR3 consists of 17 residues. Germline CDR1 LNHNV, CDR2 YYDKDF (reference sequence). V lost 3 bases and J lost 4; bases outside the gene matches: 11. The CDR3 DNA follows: TGTGCCACCAGCAGCAGGGTGCGGGGGGGAGGGGCAGATACGCAGTATTTT. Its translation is CATSSRVRGGGADTQYF.

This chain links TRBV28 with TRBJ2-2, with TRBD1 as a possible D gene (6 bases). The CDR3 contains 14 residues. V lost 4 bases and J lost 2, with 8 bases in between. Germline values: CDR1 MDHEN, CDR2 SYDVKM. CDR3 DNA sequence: TGTGCCAGCAGTTCGGGACACAACACCGGGGAGCTGTTTTTT. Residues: CASSSGHNTGELFF.

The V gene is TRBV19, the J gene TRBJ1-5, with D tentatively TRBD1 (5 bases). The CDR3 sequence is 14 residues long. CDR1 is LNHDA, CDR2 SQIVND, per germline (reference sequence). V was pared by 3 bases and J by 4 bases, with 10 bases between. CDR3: CASSMARVNQPQHF. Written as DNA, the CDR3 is TGTGCCAGTAGTATGGCCAGGGTAAATCAGCCCCAGCATTTT.

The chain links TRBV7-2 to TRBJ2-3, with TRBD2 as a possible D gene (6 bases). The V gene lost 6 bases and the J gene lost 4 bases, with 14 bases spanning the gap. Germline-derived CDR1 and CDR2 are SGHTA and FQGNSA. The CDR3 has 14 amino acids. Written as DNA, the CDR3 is TGTGCCAGCAGAAAGTCGCGGGGCCCAGATACGCAGTATTTT. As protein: CASRKSRGPDTQYF.

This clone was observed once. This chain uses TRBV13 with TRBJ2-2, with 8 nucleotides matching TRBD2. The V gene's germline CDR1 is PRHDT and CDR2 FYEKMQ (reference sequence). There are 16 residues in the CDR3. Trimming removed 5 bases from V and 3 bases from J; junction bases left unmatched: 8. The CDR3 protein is CASSPEAGAHTGELFF. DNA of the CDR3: TGTGCCAGCAGCCCAGAAGCGGGGGCACACACCGGGGAGCTGTTTTTT.

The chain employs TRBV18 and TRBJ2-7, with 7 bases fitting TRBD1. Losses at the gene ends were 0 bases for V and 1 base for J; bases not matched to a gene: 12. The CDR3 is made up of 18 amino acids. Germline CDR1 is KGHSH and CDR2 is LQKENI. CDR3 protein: CASSPPFGRGLFSYEQYF. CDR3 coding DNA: TGTGCCAGCTCACCACCTTTCGGCAGGGGGTTATTTTCCTACGAGCAGTACTTC.

CDR3 residues: CASSRWYLGTGNTEAFF. The DNA for the CDR3 is TGCGCCAGCAGCCGCTGGTACCTAGGGACAGGGAACACTGAAGCTTTCTTT. V usage is TRBV4-3 and J usage is TRBJ1-1; 8 bases line up with TRBD1. V lost 4 bases and J lost 1; bases outside the gene matches: 11. Germline loops: CDR1 LGHNA, CDR2 YSLEER. The CDR3 totals 17 residues.

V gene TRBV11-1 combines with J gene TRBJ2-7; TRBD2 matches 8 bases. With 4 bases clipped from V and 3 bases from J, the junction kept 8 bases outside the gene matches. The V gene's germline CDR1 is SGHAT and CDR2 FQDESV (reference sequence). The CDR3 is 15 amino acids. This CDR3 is CASSSREGSGYEQYF. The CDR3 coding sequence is TGTGCCAGCAGCTCCCGGGAGGGGTCGGGCTACGAGCAGTACTTC. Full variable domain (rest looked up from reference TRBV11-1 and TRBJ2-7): EAEVAQSPRYKITEKSQAVAFWCDPISGHATLYWYRQILGQGPELLVQFQDESVVDDSQLPKDRFSAERLKGVDSTLKIQPAELGDSAMYLCASSSREGSGYEQYFGPGTRLTVT.

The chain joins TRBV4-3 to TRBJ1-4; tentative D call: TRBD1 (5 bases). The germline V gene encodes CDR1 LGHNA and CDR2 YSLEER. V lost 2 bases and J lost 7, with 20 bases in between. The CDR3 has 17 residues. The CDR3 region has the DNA TGCGCCAGCAGCCAACTCTTCTACGGGGGGAAGGGTGAAAAACTGTTTTTT. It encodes CASSQLFYGGKGEKLFF.

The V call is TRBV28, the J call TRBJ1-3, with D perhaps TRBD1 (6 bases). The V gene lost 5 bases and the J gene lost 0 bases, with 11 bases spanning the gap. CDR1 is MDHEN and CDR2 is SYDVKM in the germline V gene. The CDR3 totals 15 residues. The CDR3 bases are TGTGCCAGCAGTACAGGGTGGGGCTCTGGAAACACCATATATTTT. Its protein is CASSTGWGSGNTIYF.

The CDR3 DNA reads as TGTGCCATCAATCCGGGACAGACTAACTATGGCTACACCTTC. Translated: CAINPGQTNYGYTF. The J gene is TRBJ1-2, the V gene TRBV10-3; 7 bases are a match to TRBD1. The CDR3 is made up of 14 amino acids. The J segment lost 0 bases and the V segment lost 7 bases, leaving 5 bases of the junction unmatched. Germline CDR1 and CDR2: ENHRY and SYGVKD.

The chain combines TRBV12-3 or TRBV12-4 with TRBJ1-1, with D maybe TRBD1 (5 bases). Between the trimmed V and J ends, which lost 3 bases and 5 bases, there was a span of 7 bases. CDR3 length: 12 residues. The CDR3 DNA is TGTGCCAGCAGTTTGGCAGGGACTGAAGCTTTCTTT. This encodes CASSLAGTEAFF.

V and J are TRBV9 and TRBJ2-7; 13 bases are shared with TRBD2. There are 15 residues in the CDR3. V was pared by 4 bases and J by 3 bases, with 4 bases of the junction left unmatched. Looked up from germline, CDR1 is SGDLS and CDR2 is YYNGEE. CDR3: CASSPGTSGDYEQYF. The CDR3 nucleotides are TGTGCCAGCAGCCCAGGGACTAGCGGGGACTACGAGCAGTACTTC.

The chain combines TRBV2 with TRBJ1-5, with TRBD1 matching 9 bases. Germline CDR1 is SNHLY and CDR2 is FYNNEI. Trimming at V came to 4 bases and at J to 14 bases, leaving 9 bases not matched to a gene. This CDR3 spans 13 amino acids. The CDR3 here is CASSGTGAPMEHF. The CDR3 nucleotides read TGTGCCAGCAGTGGGACAGGGGCCCCGATGGAGCATTTT.

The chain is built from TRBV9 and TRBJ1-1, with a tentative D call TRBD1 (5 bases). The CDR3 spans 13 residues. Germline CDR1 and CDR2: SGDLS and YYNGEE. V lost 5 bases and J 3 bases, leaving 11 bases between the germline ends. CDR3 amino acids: CASSPDSYTEAFF. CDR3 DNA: TGTGCCAGCAGTCCCGACAGCTACACTGAAGCTTTCTTT.

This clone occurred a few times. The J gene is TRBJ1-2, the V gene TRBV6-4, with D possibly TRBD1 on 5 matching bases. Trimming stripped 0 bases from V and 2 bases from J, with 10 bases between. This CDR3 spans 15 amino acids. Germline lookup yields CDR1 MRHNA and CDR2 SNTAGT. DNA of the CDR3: TGTGCCAGCAGTGACTCCAGTGCAGGGAACTATGGCTACACCTTC. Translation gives CASSDSSAGNYGYTF.

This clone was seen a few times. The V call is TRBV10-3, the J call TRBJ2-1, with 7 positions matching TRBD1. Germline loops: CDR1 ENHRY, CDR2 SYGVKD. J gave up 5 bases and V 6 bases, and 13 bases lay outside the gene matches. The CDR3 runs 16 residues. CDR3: CAISDPGQLRDNEQFF. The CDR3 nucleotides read TGTGCCATCAGCGACCCGGGACAGCTTCGGGACAATGAGCAGTTCTTC.